These 4 T cell receptor beta chains originate from one sample sequenced in a study of graft-versus-host responses after intestinal transplantation. The antigens of these receptors remain unknown. TCRdb's table, derived via immunoSEQ multiplex PCR, lists solely in-frame clones and lacks some. The profile shows 85,000 to 110,000 clones, 80% to 95% of them singletons. This material consisted of unstimulated CD8+ T cells sorted from spleen or lymph node cells, taken before intestinal transplant. The receptors were sampled from a human donor who received an intestinal transplant.

Regarding this clone: One end of the junction varies from germline; a read error may be responsible. The CDR3 sequence: CASIGNTEAFF. The CDR3 DNA sequence: TGTGCAAGTATCGGGAATACTGAAGCTTTCTTT. The V gene is TRBV19, the J gene TRBJ1-1; no definite D call. Germline-derived CDR1 and CDR2 are LNHDA and SQIVND (reference sequence). CDR3 length equals 11 residues.

The chain uses TRBV5-3 and TRBJ2-7; TRBD1 agrees at 8 bases. TRBV5-3 counts as an open reading frame of uncertain function. The CDR3 has 15 residues. Trimming cost V 4 bases and J 7 bases; bases outside gene matches: 13. Here the CDR3 reads CARSDRLDRVDEQYF. CDR3 bases: TGTGCCAGAAGCGATCGACTGGACAGGGTCGATGAGCAGTACTTC.

This clone was seen a handful of times. The chain is built from TRBV5-3 and TRBJ1-6; D gene unclear. TRBV5-3 falls under the ORF class, with uncertain function. The ends were cut back, 4 bases at V and 9 bases at J, with 32 bases in the middle. This CDR3 spans 20 amino acids. The CDR3 protein is CARSASPGKGSDAACSPLHF. The CDR3 DNA follows: TGTGCCAGAAGCGCATCTCCGGGTAAGGGCAGTGACGCGGCATGTTCACCCCTCCACTTT.

CDR3 nucleotides: TGTGCCAGCGGGGTCTACCATCTTAGCGGCCAGCCCCAGCATTTT. Protein sequence: CASGVYHLSGQPQHF. V is TRBV28 and J is TRBJ1-5; D remains ambiguous. CDR1 and CDR2 (germline): MDHEN, SYDVKM. CDR3 length: 15 residues. V lost 8 bases and J lost 7, with 21 bases in between.